Here is one TCR beta chain with its context. The source of the sample is a study of control samples from healthy donors and cancer patients. Method: immunoSEQ multiplex PCR; TCRdb's copy keeps in-frame clones and lacks some. This sample has some 140,000 clones, with around 90% found just once. Germline V CDR1 and CDR2: GTSNPN, SVGIG (reference sequence). With V trimmed by 3 bases and J by 1 base, 19 bases remained unmatched. CDR3 length: 20 amino acids. The sequencing sample was made of blood. The chain employs TRBV30 and TRBJ2-1, with 9 bases fitting TRBD2. The sequence derives from a man under 40 in good health. The CDR3 bases are TGTGCCTGGAGCCATACGGGGCGTCTAGCGGGACGTAGGTCCTACAATGAGCAGTTCTTC. Encoded protein: CAWSHTGRLAGRRSYNEQFF.